The 9 T cell receptor beta chains in this list originate from one sample, sequenced in a study of T cells in Graves' hyperthyroidism and ophthalmopathy. RNA transcripts served as the template for amplifying TCR beta CDR3 regions. Using the HTBI primer set, a first-round RT-PCR was run on the TCR CDR3. TCRdb itself ran the multiplex PCR reads through MiXCR, one entry per CDR3 protein. The repertoire has a few hundred thousand distinct CDR3 sequences, roughly 15% of them found once; the top ten carry 15% to 20%. The sequencing input was blood. The receptors stem from a young woman with Graves' ophthalmopathy.

A note on this clonotype: A read error may be the cause here, since a much bigger clone is one base away. The rearrangement uses TRBV12-3 or TRBV12-4 and TRBJ1-2; D gene unclear. The CDR3 is 15 residues long. Trimming removed 3 bases from V and 6 bases from J, with 17 bases in between. The CDR3 spells CASSFHSPTYHGYTF. CDR3 bases: TGTGCCAGCAGTTTTCACTCGCCCACTTACCATGGCTACACCTTC.

This clonotype has at least ten counts. The chain carries TRBV5-1 and TRBJ1-1; D may be TRBD1 (5 bases). Trimming shortened V by 4 bases and J by 0 bases, and 19 bases separated the two germline ends. Germline lookup yields CDR1 SGHRS and CDR2 YFSETQ. CDR3 size: 17 residues. DNA for the CDR3: TGCGCCAGCAGCCCGGAGAAAGGGCGGGGCGTGAACACTGAAGCTTTCTTT. Its translation is CASSPEKGRGVNTEAFF.

This clonotype has just one count. In nucleotides, the CDR3 is TGCGCCAGCAGCATACAGGGGGATTCAGAGACCCAGTACTTC. Translation gives CASSIQGDSETQYF. The chain carries TRBV5-1 and TRBJ2-5; 8 bases line up with TRBD1. This CDR3 has 14 amino acids. Losses at the gene ends were 4 bases for V and 4 bases for J; bases not matched to a gene: 6. CDR1 and CDR2 (germline): SGHRS, YFSETQ.

At least ten counts were recorded for this clonotype. The CDR3 reads CASSVPDISGGALEQYF. For the CDR3, the DNA is TGTGCCAGCAGCGTACCTGACATTAGCGGGGGGGCACTCGAGCAGTACTTC. The chain joins TRBV7-2 to TRBJ2-7; TRBD2 agrees at 11 bases. In germline, CDR1 is SGHTA, CDR2 FQGNSA. The length of the CDR3 is 17 residues. The V and J ends lost 5 bases and 6 bases, in that order; junction bases with no gene match: 15.

This clonotype was counted many times. This chain connects TRBV10-3 to TRBJ1-5, with TRBD1 matching 8 bases. Germline CDR1 is ENHRY and CDR2 is SYGVKD. The CDR3 extends over 14 amino acids. The ends lost 6 bases at V and 1 base at J; junction bases unmatched: 2. The CDR3 protein is CAISRQGSNQPQHF. The CDR3 region has the DNA TGTGCCATCAGCAGACAGGGGAGCAATCAGCCCCAGCATTTT.

The chain combines TRBV29-1 with TRBJ2-7; the D gene is possibly TRBD2 (5 bases). Germline lookup yields CDR1 SQVTM and CDR2 ANQGSEA. The V gene lost 3 bases and the J gene lost 5 bases, with 11 bases spanning the gap. The CDR3 covers 12 residues. CDR3 in DNA: TGCAGCGTTGATGAGGGTTCGGACGAGCAGTACTTC. Translation: CSVDEGSDEQYF.

This clonotype has ten or more counts. This chain connects TRBV28 to TRBJ1-1; the D gene is possibly TRBD1 (5 bases). The CDR3 consists of 13 residues. V dropped 5 bases and J dropped 6 bases, with 13 bases sitting between them. Germline CDR1 and CDR2: MDHEN and SYDVKM. CDR3 DNA sequence: TGTGCCAGCAGTACAGCAGGGTACGCTGAAGCTTTCTTT. This codes for CASSTAGYAEAFF.

This clonotype came up many times. This chain links TRBV7-6 with TRBJ2-2, with D hard to call. CDR1 SGHVS and CDR2 FNYEAQ come from the germline V gene. With 0 bases removed from V and 0 bases from J, the gap between germline ends came to 11 bases. The CDR3 runs to 17 residues. The DNA for the CDR3 is TGTGCCAGCAGCTTAGCGGTTGGCCCGGCGAACACCGGGGAGCTGTTTTTT. Translation gives CASSLAVGPANTGELFF.

This clonotype was detected only a few times. The chain recombines TRBV6-5 with TRBJ1-1; D gene uncertain. The CDR3 consists of 13 residues. Germline V gives CDR1 MNHEY, CDR2 SVGAGI. The V end was cut by 0 bases, the J end by 6 bases, with 8 bases between. CDR3 sequence (DNA): TGTGCCAGCAGTTACTCGGGGTTATCTGAAGCTTTCTTT. This sequence encodes CASSYSGLSEAFF.